This TCR beta chain was recorded in a study of CD8+ T cells in alopecia areata listed by TCRdb under 2018. With regard to the full study: Treated patients were enrolled in an open-label pilot trial of oral tofacitinib at 5 to 10 mg twice daily for moderate-to-severe alopecia areata. Patients stayed on tofacitinib for 6 to 18 months and then had 6 months of follow-up off drug so that delayed response and recurrence could be assessed. The study used high-throughput TCRbeta sequencing to examine T cell clonal expansion in alopecia areata, in both the C3H/HeJ mouse model and human patients. Human TCRbeta sequencing covered scalp tissue and sorted CD4+ and CD8+ peripheral blood T cells from patchy and totalis/universalis alopecia areata patients and healthy controls. Tofacitinib-treated patients had biopsies at baseline and at 4 and 24 weeks of treatment, with a later scalp biopsy in several patients. Scalp clonality was compared across normal scalp (n=4), patchy alopecia areata scalp (n=8), and alopecia totalis/universalis scalp (n=8). RNA came from the PAXgene miRNA kit for fixed scalp, the miRNeasy kit for PBMCs, and the RNeasy kit for mouse skin. Amplification of TCRbeta CDR3 regions was done by immunoSEQ multiplex PCR using 35 Vbeta forward primers and 13 Jbeta reverse primers.

Regarding this clone: This clone's antigen is unknown. Base qualities are missing; no much larger clone stands one base away.

The time point label, as the study defines it: baseline before oral tofacitinib. Lesional scalp punch biopsies and peripheral blood were collected from alopecia areata patients. PBMCs were separated by density centrifugation and stained for CD3, CD4 and CD8, after which CD4+ and CD8+ T cells were sorted on a FACSAria. The library relied on the immunoSEQ multiplex PCR assay. To provide template for TCR sequencing, every sample had RNA extracted and reverse transcribed into cDNA. First-strand cDNA was synthesized with SuperScript III using a 2:1 mix of oligo-dT and random hexamers. A synthetic immune receptor repertoire was used to measure amplification bias, and any remaining bias was corrected computationally. The original pipeline was this. After raw reads were preprocessed to remove errors, the CDR3 was defined following IMGT conventions as running from the conserved cysteine to phenylalanine. Clonality was computed by normalizing Shannon entropy by log2 of the number of productive unique TCRs and subtracting the result from 1. Whether each scalp clone was CD4 or CD8 was inferred by checking scalp TCRbeta sequences against the CD4 and CD8 repertoires from sorted blood. TCRdb's version of the immuneACCESS table is confined to in-frame rearrangements and falls short of the full clone set. An unresolved V gene accounts for under half of the shortfall where checked; the remainder is of unknown origin. V and J calls and clone size follow that table, whereas D and trimming were derived from the DNA. In all, the sample holds 200,000 to 250,000 clones, and around 62% of those were seen once. The ten largest account for 0.45% of the sample.

Looking up the germline V gene (reference sequence) yields CDR1 LNHNV and CDR2 YYDKDF. The CDR3 sequence holds 14 residues, the cysteine and phenylalanine included. The only DNA kept is the CDR3, 42 bases in frame from the first base. V drops 2 bases and J drops 3 bases, leaving 10 bases in between. Study-wide findings and limitations: Shared TCR sequences between patients were less evident than in mice, which may be partly attributable to HLA diversity in the patient population. Compared with normal scalp, lesional scalp had higher clonality and more expanded CD8+ clones, particularly in alopecia totalis/universalis, a pattern that suggests antigenic drive. Unlike mouse skin, where gammadelta T cells dominate, normal human skin contains resident alphabeta T cells that get sequenced too, which complicates analysis of the scalp TCR repertoire.

Material: CD4+ T cells sorted from blood, obtained at week 0. The receptor was derived from a human donor with alopecia areata. Recombination linked TRBV15 to TRBJ1-1; 5 matching bases give a weak D call of TRBD1. The base sequence is TGTGCCACCAGCAGAACCAGAGGGGACACTGAAGCTTTCTTT. The encoded protein is CATSRTRGDTEAFF.